Listed here are 21 T cell receptor beta chains from one sample, sequenced in a study of T cell responses to AZD1222 COVID-19 vaccine. Libraries were prepared by immunoSEQ multiplex PCR; TCRdb keeps only in-frame clonotypes and omits some of them. The sample has more than 110,000 clones; under 95% are singletons. The sequencing here drew on peripheral blood, taken on day 0 of AZD1222 vaccination. These receptors all come from an adult in good health.

The chain has TRBV23-1 and TRBJ2-1; D is perhaps TRBD1 (6 bases). TRBV23-1 is an ORF, with its function uncertain. V gave up 2 bases and J gave up 10 bases, with 15 bases separating them. This CDR3 is built from 14 residues. CDR3 bases: TGCGCCAGCAGTCAACATATTACAGGGCGAGAGCAGTTCTTC. It translates to CASSQHITGREQFF.

This clone appeared a single time. This chain's CDR3 is CANGQGDYGYTF. The CDR3 DNA sequence: TGTGCCAACGGCCAGGGGGACTATGGCTACACCTTC. This chain connects TRBV7-8 to TRBJ1-2; TRBD1 matches at 7 bases. The CDR3 runs to 12 residues. Germline V CDR1 and CDR2: SGHVS, FQNEAQ. V lost 10 bases to trimming and J lost 3 bases; unmatched junction nucleotides: 5.

The chain has TRBV9 and TRBJ2-5; possibly TRBD2 for D (6 bases). Looked up from germline, CDR1 is SGDLS and CDR2 is YYNGEE. V was clipped by 2 bases and J by 5 bases, with 19 bases between them. The CDR3 length is 16 residues. CDR3 sequence: CASSVNRGGNLETQYF. CDR3 DNA: TGTGCCAGCAGCGTGAATCGCGGAGGGAACTTGGAGACCCAGTACTTC. Together with reference TRBV9 and TRBJ2-5, the CDR3 gives the full variable domain: DSGVTQTPKHLITATGQRVTLRCSPRSGDLSVYWYQQSLDQGLQFLIQYYNGEERAKGNILERFSAQQFPDLHSELNLSSLELGDSALYFCASSVNRGGNLETQYFGPGTRLLVL.

V usage is TRBV5-4 and J usage is TRBJ1-3; no clear D. Trimming stripped 2 bases from V and 0 bases from J, with 6 bases between. Germline loops: CDR1 SGHNT, CDR2 YYREEE (reference sequence). CDR3 size: 14 residues. CDR3 region: CASSFDTSGNTIYF. The CDR3 nucleotides are TGTGCCAGCAGCTTCGACACCTCTGGAAACACCATATATTTT.

This clone was detected once. This rearrangement joins TRBV6-5 to TRBJ1-5; tentative D call: TRBD1 (5 bases). From germline, CDR1 is MNHEY and CDR2 SVGAGI. The CDR3 length is 13 residues. Trimming cost V 6 bases and J 1 base, with 7 bases left between them. The CDR3 DNA is TGTGCCAGCAGGGGGCAGAGCAATCAGCCCCAGCATTTT. Translation: CASRGQSNQPQHF.

The rearrangement joins TRBV5-6 to TRBJ2-7, with TRBD1 matching 10 bases. CDR3 length: 17 amino acids. V was pared by 4 bases and J by 1 base, with 11 bases of the junction left unmatched. Germline CDR1 is SGHDT and CDR2 is YYEEEE. The CDR3: CASSLLAGQGGSYEQYF. The CDR3 nucleotides read TGTGCCAGCAGCCTGTTAGCCGGACAGGGGGGATCCTACGAGCAGTACTTC.

This chain uses TRBV6-1 with TRBJ1-6; the match to TRBD1 covers 8 bases. CDR3 length: 15 residues. CDR1 is MNHNS, CDR2 SASEGT, per germline. V lost 1 base to trimming and J lost 7 bases; unmatched junction nucleotides: 3. Here the CDR3 DNA reads TGTGCCAGCAGTGAAGGGACAGGGTGGAATTCACCCCTCCACTTT. As protein: CASSEGTGWNSPLHF.

CDR3 sequence reads: CASSQDLGSGGFGYTF. The DNA of the CDR3 is TGTGCCAGCAGCCAAGATCTAGGGTCCGGGGGCTTTGGCTACACCTTC. This chain links TRBV14 with TRBJ1-2; tentatively, D is TRBD1 (6 bases). CDR3 length: 16 amino acids. Germline CDR1 and CDR2: SGHDN and FVKESK. Deletions cut 0 bases from V and 7 bases from J, with 18 bases between.

This chain uses TRBV2 with TRBJ1-5; possible D gene TRBD1, 6 bases. The CDR3 runs to 13 residues. Germline V CDR1 and CDR2: SNHLY, FYNNEI. V shed 4 bases and J shed 5 bases, with 9 bases lying between them. In DNA form, the CDR3 reads TGTGCCAGCAGTGGGGACAACCATCAGCCCCAGCATTTT. The encoded protein is CASSGDNHQPQHF. Full variable domain (rest looked up from reference TRBV2 and TRBJ1-5): EPEVTQTPSHQVTQMGQEVILRCVPISNHLYFYWYRQILGQKVEFLVSFYNNEISEKSEIFDDQFSVERPDGSNFTLKIRSTKLEDSAMYFCASSGDNHQPQHFGDGTRLSIL.

V gene TRBV18 combines with J gene TRBJ2-1, with 11 positions matching TRBD1. The CDR3 runs 16 residues. Trimming at V came to 6 bases and at J to 3 bases, leaving 7 bases not matched to a gene. The germline CDR1 and CDR2 sequences are KGHSH and LQKENI. The CDR3 spells CASSLRTGGVYNEQFF. As DNA, the CDR3 is TGTGCCAGCTCCCTACGGACAGGGGGCGTCTACAATGAGCAGTTCTTC.

The chain uses TRBV4-1 and TRBJ2-5; D uncertain. The CDR3 is made up of 15 amino acids. Germline values: CDR1 MGHRA, CDR2 YSYEKL. The germline V and J ends were trimmed by 0 bases and 0 bases, with 8 bases remaining between them. This chain's CDR3 is CASSQDRTDQETQYF. The CDR3 DNA is TGCGCCAGCAGCCAAGATCGTACAGACCAAGAGACCCAGTACTTC.

V usage is TRBV10-3 and J usage is TRBJ2-1; TRBD2 matches at 7 bases. This CDR3 is built from 12 residues. CDR1 is ENHRY and CDR2 is SYGVKD in the germline V gene. V dropped 4 bases and J dropped 9; count of bases not matched to a gene: 3. CDR3: CAISGEGIEQFF. CDR3 sequence (DNA): TGTGCCATCAGTGGGGAGGGGATTGAGCAGTTCTTC.

This clone was seen once. The rearrangement joins TRBV4-3 to TRBJ1-6; 10 bases map to TRBD1. Germline V gene lookup returns CDR1 LGHNA and CDR2 YSLEER. This CDR3 comprises 19 residues. J was trimmed by 1 base and V by 0 bases; bases with no gene match: 6. The CDR3 loop is CASSQEWDRGGSYNSPLHF. The DNA for the CDR3 is TGCGCCAGCAGCCAAGAATGGGACAGGGGTGGGTCCTATAATTCACCCCTCCACTTT.

The rearrangement links TRBV4-1 to TRBJ2-7, with D possibly TRBD1 on 6 matching bases. In germline, CDR1 is MGHRA, CDR2 YSYEKL. The CDR3 contains 14 residues. Trimming took 0 bases from V and 1 from J, leaving 7 bases between them. CDR3 protein: CASSQDRGSYEQYF. CDR3 coding DNA: TGCGCCAGCAGCCAAGACAGGGGATCCTACGAGCAGTACTTC.

This chain joins TRBV10-3 and TRBJ2-1; weak D call: TRBD2 (5 bases). Germline CDR1 reads ENHRY; CDR2 reads SYGVKD. The V end lost 6 bases, the J end lost 0 bases, and 9 bases lay between the germline ends. The CDR3 consists of 14 residues. CDR3 in amino acids: CAIRDSSSYNEQFF. Here the CDR3 DNA reads TGTGCCATCAGGGACTCGAGCTCCTACAATGAGCAGTTCTTC.

Written as DNA, the CDR3 is TGTGCCAGCAGCATTCGGACCTACGAGCAGTACTTC. Its translation: CASSIRTYEQYF. This chain joins TRBV5-8 and TRBJ2-7; D call uncertain. Germline CDR1 is SGHTS and CDR2 is YDEGEE. V was cut by 4 bases and J by 2 bases, with 7 bases left in between. The CDR3 runs 12 residues.

The chain couples TRBV14 to TRBJ2-2; possible D gene TRBD2, 5 bases. From germline, CDR1 is SGHDN and CDR2 FVKESK. This CDR3 spans 16 amino acids. V lost 3 bases and J 3 bases, leaving 14 bases between the germline ends. DNA for the CDR3: TGTGCCAGCAGCCAGGACTTCTTCCGGGACACCGGGGAGCTGTTTTTT. Residues: CASSQDFFRDTGELFF.

The chain carries TRBV27 and TRBJ2-7; tentative D call: TRBD1 (5 bases). The ends were cut back, 5 bases at V and 7 bases at J, with 18 bases in the middle. The CDR3 loop spans 14 amino acids. The germline V gene has CDR1 MNHEY and CDR2 SMNVEV (reference sequence). CDR3 coding DNA: TGTGCCAGCAGTGAAGGCAGGGTGCAGCGTGAGCAGTACTTC. It specifies CASSEGRVQREQYF.

This chain links TRBV5-4 with TRBJ2-5, with 10 nucleotides matching TRBD2. The germline V gene has CDR1 SGHNT and CDR2 YYREEE (reference sequence). This CDR3 has 15 amino acids. J was trimmed by 5 bases and V by 2 bases; bases with no gene match: 6. The CDR3 sequence: CASSFLGTSAETQYF. As DNA, the CDR3 is TGTGCCAGCAGCTTTCTCGGGACTAGCGCTGAGACCCAGTACTTC.

The chain recombines TRBV27 with TRBJ2-2; no clear D gene. The germline V gene encodes CDR1 MNHEY and CDR2 SMNVEV (reference sequence). CDR3 length: 13 residues. Trimming left V 10 bases short and J 7 bases short, with 16 bases between. For the CDR3, the DNA is TGTGCCACCCAAAGACCCATCGGCGGGGAGCTGTTTTTT. Protein: CATQRPIGGELFF.

On this clone itself: Within the sample, other DNA sequences also encode this same CDR3. The chain couples TRBV9 to TRBJ1-2, with no clear D. This CDR3 region has 12 residues. The germline V and J ends were trimmed by 0 bases and 8 bases, with 8 bases remaining between them. Germline values: CDR1 SGDLS, CDR2 YYNGEE. For the CDR3, the DNA is TGTGCCAGCAGCGTAGGCGGGAGCGGCTACACCTTC. Amino acids: CASSVGGSGYTF.